Included here is one T cell receptor (beta chain) sequence, with context. This CDR3 is built from 12 residues. CDR1 and CDR2 from the germline V gene are MDHEN and SYDVKM. With 5 bases clipped from V and 7 bases from J, the junction kept 3 bases outside the gene matches. This sample is part of a study of blood T cell repertoires in COVID-19. Study-wide background: Sources were T cells, B-cell-depleted T cells, or PBMCs; the material itself was cDNA or gDNA.

Libraries were prepared by immunoSEQ multiplex PCR; TCRdb keeps only in-frame clonotypes and omits some of them. The top ten clones hold 1.5% to 1.8% of a sample with roughly 380,000 clones, around 89% of them seen once. The chain recombines TRBV28 with TRBJ1-1; 8 bases map to TRBD1. The specimen was peripheral blood. The TCR was taken from a middle-aged woman with COVID-19, enrolled during active disease. The CDR3 sequence: CASSKTGGEAFF. The CDR3 DNA sequence: TGTGCCAGCAGTAAAACAGGGGGTGAAGCTTTCTTT. The complete variable domain, with remaining parts taken from reference TRBV28 and TRBJ1-1, reads DVKVTQSSRYLVKRTGEKVFLECVQDMDHENMFWYRQDPGLGLRLIYFSYDVKMKEKGDIPEGYSVSREKKERFSLILESASTNQTSMYLCASSKTGGEAFFGQGTRLTVV.